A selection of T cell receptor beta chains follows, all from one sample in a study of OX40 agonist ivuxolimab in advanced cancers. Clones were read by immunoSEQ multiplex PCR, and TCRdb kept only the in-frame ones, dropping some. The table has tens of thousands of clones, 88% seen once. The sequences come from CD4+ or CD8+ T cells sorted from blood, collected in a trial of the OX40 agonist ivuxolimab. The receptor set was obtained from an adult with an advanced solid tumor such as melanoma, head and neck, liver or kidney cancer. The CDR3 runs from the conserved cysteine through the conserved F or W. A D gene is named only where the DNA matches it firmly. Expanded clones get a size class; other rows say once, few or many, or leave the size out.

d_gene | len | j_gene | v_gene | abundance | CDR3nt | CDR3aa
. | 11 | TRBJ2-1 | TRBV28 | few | TGTGCCAGCAGTAGCTACAATGAGCAGTTCTTC | CASSSYNEQFF
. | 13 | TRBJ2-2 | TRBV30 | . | TGTGCCTGGACGGCAGTTGGGACCGGGGAGCTGTTTTTT | CAWTAVGTGELFF
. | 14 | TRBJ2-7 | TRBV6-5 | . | TGTGCCAGCAGCGATCCCTCTAACTCCTACGAGCAGTACTTC | CASSDPSNSYEQYF
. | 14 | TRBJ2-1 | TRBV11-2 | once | TGTGCCAGCAGCTCCTGGGACTCTGGCAATGAGCAGTTCTTC | CASSSWDSGNEQFF
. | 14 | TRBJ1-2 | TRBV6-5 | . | TGTGCCAGCAGTTACCAGGGAGGGAGTAATGGCTACACCTTC | CASSYQGGSNGYTF
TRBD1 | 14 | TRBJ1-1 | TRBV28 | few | TGTGCCAGCAGCCCGGACAGGGGATCCACTGAAGCTTTCTTT | CASSPDRGSTEAFF
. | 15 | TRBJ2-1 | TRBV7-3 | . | TGTGCCAGCAGACCTACCGGATCCCCCTACAATGAGCAGTTCTTC | CASRPTGSPYNEQFF
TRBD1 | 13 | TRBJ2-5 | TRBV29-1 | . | TGCAGCGTTGAAGGCAGGGACAGAGAGACCCAGTACTTC | CSVEGRDRETQYF
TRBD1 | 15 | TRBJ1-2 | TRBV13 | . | TGTGCCAGCAGCTCCCGGGACAGGGAAAACTATGGCTACACCTTC | CASSSRDRENYGYTF
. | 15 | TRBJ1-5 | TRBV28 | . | TGTGCCAGCAGTCCCCGGGGGGAATTTGATCAGCCCCAGCATTTT | CASSPRGEFDQPQHF
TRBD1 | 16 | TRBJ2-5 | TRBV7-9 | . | TGTGCCAGCAGCTTACCGGGACAGGGTTCCATCAGGACCCAGTACTTC | CASSLPGQGSIRTQYF
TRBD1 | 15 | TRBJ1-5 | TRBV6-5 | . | TGTGCCAGCAGCCCTCGGACAGGGACAGGACAGCCCCAGCATTTT | CASSPRTGTGQPQHF
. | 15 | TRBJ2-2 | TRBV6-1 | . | TGTGCCAGCAGTCTCCTGAGGGGATGGACCGGGGAGCTGTTTTTT | CASSLLRGWTGELFF
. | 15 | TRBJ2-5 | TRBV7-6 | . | TGTGCCAGCAGCCCGATCAGCGACTGGAGGGAGACCCAGTACTTC | CASSPISDWRETQYF
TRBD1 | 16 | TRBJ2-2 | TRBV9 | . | TGTGCCAGCAGCGGGGGGGACAGGGGGATCACCGGGGAGCTGTTTTTT | CASSGGDRGITGELFF
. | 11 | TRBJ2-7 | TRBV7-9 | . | TGTGCCAGCAGCTTAGACTACGAGCAGTACTTC | CASSLDYEQYF
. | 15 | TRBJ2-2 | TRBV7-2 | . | TGTGCCAGCAGCTTAATCCGGGCAGACACCGGGGAGCTGTTTTTT | CASSLIRADTGELFF
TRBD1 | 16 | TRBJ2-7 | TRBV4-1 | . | TGCGCCAGCAGCCTCTTCGGGGGACAGGGGGTTGACGAGCAGTACTTC | CASSLFGGQGVDEQYF
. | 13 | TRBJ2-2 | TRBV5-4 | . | TGTGCCAGCAGCTTGGTGAACACCGGGGAGCTGTTTTTT | CASSLVNTGELFF
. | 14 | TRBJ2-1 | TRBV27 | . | TGTGCCAGCAGTTTATCGAATCGGGTTAATGAGCAGTTCTTC | CASSLSNRVNEQFF
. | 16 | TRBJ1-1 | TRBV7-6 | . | TGTGCCAGCAGCCTAGGTCTGGGGCAGGTGGGCACTGAAGCTTTCTTT | CASSLGLGQVGTEAFF
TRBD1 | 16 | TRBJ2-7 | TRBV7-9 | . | TGTGCCAGCAGCGGTACAGCCGGGACAGACGCCTACGAGCAGTACTTC | CASSGTAGTDAYEQYF
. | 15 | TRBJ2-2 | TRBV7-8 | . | TGTGCCAGCAGCTTAGCGGGGGCAGGCACCGGGGAGCTGTTTTTT | CASSLAGAGTGELFF
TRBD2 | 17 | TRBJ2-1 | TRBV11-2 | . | TGTGCCAGCAGCTTAGCGGCTAGCGGCGCCGTATACAATGAGCAGTTCTTC | CASSLAASGAVYNEQFF
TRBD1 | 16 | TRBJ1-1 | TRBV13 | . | TGTGCCAGCAGCCCGTGGACAGGGTCGTGGGACACTGAAGCTTTCTTT | CASSPWTGSWDTEAFF
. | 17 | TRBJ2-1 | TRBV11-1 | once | TGTGCCAGCAGCTTAGTATCCGGGACAAATTTCCGGGATGAGCAGTTCTTC | CASSLVSGTNFRDEQFF
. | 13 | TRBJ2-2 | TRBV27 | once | TGTGCCACCGCCCAGGGGGGCTCCGGGGAGCTGTTTTTT | CATAQGGSGELFF
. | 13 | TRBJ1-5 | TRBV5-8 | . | TGTGCCAGCAGCTTGTCGGGAAACCAGCCCCAGCATTTT | CASSLSGNQPQHF